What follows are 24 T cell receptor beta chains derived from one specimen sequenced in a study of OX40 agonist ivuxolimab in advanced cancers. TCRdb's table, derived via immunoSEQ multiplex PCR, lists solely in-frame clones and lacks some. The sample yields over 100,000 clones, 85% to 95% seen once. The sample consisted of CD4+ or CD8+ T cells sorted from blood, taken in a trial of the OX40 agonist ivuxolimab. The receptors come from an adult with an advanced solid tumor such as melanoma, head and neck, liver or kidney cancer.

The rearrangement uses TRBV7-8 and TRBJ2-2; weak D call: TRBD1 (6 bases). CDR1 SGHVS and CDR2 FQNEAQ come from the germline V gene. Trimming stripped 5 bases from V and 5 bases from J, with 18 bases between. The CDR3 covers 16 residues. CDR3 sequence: CASSVDRFSSTGELFF. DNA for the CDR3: TGTGCCAGCAGCGTTGACAGGTTTTCCTCTACCGGGGAGCTGTTTTTT.

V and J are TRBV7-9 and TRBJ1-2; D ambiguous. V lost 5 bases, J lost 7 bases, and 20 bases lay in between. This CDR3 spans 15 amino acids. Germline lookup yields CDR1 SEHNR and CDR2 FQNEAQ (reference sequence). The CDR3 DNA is TGTGCCAGCAGCCCGCTGGGCCGGGGTATAGGTGGCTACACCTTC. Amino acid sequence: CASSPLGRGIGGYTF.

The CDR3 DNA is TGCGCCAGCAGCTTTTCAGGGGGTCAGTACAATGAGCAGTTCTTC. It translates to CASSFSGGQYNEQFF. The chain is built from TRBV5-1 and TRBJ2-1, with 7 bases identical to TRBD1. Germline CDR1 SGHRS, CDR2 YFSETQ. V was clipped by 2 bases and J by 4 bases; unmatched bases: 6. The CDR3 has 15 residues. Filled out from reference TRBV5-1 and TRBJ2-1, the complete variable domain reads KAGVTQTPRYLIKTRGQQVTLSCSPISGHRSVSWYQQTPGQGLQFLFEYFSETQRNKGNFPGRFSGRQFSNSRSEMNVSTLELGDSALYLCASSFSGGQYNEQFFGPGTRLTVL.

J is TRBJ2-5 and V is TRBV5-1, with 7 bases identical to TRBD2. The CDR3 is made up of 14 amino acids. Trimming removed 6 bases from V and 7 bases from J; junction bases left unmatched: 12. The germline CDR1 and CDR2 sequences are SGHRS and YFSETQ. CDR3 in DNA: TGCGCCAGCAACCGGGGGGACTCGGCTCGGACCCAGTACTTC. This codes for CASNRGDSARTQYF. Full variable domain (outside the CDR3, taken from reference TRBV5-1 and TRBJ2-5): KAGVTQTPRYLIKTRGQQVTLSCSPISGHRSVSWYQQTPGQGLQFLFEYFSETQRNKGNFPGRFSGRQFSNSRSEMNVSTLELGDSALYLCASNRGDSARTQYFGPGTRLLVL.

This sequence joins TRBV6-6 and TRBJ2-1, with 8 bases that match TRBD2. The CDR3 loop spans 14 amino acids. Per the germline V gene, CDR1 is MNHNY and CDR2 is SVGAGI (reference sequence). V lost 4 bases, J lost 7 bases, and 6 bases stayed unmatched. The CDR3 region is CASSSSGLENEQFF. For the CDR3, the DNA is TGTGCCAGCAGTTCCTCGGGACTAGAGAATGAGCAGTTCTTC.

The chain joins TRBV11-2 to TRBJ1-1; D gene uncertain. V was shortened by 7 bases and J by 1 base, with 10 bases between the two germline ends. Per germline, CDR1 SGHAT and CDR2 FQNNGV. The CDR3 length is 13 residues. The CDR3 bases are TGTGCCAGCAAACCATCGGGGAACACTGAAGCTTTCTTT. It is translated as CASKPSGNTEAFF.

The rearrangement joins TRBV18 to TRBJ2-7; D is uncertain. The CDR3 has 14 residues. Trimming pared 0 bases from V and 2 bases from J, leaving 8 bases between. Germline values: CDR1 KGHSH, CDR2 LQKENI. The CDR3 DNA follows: TGTGCCAGCTCACCACCGACGGGCACCTACGAGCAGTACTTC. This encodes CASSPPTGTYEQYF.

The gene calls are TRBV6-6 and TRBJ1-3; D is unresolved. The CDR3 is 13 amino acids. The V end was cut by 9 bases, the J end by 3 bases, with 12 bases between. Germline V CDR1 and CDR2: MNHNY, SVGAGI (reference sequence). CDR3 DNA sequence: TGTGCCAGTCAGTCCTTGGGTGGAAACACCATATATTTT. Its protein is CASQSLGGNTIYF.

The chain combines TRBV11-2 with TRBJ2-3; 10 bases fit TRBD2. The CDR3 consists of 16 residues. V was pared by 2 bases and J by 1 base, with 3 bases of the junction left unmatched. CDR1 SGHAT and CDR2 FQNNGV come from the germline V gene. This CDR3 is CASSLLAGGGTDTQYF. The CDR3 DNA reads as TGTGCCAGCAGCTTATTAGCGGGGGGCGGCACAGATACGCAGTATTTT.

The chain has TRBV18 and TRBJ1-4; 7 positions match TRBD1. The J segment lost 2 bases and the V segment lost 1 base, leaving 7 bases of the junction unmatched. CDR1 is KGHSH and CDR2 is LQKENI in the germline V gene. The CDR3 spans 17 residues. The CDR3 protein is CASSPQGASTTNEKLFF. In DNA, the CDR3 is TGTGCCAGCTCACCACAGGGGGCTAGTACGACTAATGAAAAACTGTTTTTT.

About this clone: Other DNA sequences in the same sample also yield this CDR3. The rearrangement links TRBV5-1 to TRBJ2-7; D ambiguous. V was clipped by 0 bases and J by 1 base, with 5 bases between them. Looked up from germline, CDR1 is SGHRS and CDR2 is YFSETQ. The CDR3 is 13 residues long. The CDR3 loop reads CASSLANSYEQYF. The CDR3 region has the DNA TGCGCCAGCAGCTTGGCCAATTCCTACGAGCAGTACTTC.

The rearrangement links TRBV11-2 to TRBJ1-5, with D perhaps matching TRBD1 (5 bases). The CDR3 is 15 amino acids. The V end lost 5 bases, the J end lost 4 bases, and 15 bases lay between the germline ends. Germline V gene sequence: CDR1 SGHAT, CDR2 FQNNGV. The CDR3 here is CASSESAGQNQPQHF. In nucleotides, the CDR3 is TGTGCCAGCAGCGAGTCAGCAGGGCAAAATCAGCCCCAGCATTTT.

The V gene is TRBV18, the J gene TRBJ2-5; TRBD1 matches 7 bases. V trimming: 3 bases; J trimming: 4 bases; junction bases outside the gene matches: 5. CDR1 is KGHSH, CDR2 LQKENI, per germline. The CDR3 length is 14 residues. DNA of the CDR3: TGTGCCAGCTCACCGACAGGGATCGGAGAGACCCAGTACTTC. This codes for CASSPTGIGETQYF.

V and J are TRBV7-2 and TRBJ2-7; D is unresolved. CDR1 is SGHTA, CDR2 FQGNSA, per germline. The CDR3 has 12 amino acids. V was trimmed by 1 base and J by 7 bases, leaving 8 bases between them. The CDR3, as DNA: TGTGCCAGCAGCTTAGGTCAATCTGAGCAGTACTTC. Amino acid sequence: CASSLGQSEQYF.

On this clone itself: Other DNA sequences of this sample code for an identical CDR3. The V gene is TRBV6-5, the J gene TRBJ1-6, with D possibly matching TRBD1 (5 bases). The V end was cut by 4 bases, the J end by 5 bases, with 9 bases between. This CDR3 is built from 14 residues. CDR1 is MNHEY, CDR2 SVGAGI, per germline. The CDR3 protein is CASSSPRDNSPLHF. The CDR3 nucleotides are TGTGCCAGCAGTTCCCCCAGGGATAATTCACCCCTCCACTTT.

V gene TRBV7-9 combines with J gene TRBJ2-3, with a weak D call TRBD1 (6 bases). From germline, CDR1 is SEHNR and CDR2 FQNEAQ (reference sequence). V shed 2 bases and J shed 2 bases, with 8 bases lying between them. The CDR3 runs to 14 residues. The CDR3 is CASSLQGITDTQYF. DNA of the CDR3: TGTGCCAGCAGCTTACAGGGGATCACAGATACGCAGTATTTT. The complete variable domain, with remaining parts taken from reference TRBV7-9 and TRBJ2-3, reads DTGVSQNPRHKITKRGQNVTFRCDPISEHNRLYWYRQTLGQGPEFLTYFQNEAQLEKSRLLSDRFSAERPKGSFSTLEIQRTEQGDSAMYLCASSLQGITDTQYFGPGTRLTVL.

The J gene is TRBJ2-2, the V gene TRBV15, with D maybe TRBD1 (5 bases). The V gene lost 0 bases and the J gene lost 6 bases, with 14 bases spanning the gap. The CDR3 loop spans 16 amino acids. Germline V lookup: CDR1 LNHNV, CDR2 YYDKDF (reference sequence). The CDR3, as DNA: TGTGCCACCAGCAGAGAGCGGAAGGGGTGGCCCGGGGAGCTGTTTTTT. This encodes CATSRERKGWPGELFF. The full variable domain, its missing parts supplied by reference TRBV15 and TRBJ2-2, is DAMVIQNPRYQVTQFGKPVTLSCSQTLNHNVMYWYQQKSSQAPKLLFHYYDKDFNNEADTPDNFQSRRPNTSFCFLDIRSPGLGDTAMYLCATSRERKGWPGELFFGEGSRLTVL.

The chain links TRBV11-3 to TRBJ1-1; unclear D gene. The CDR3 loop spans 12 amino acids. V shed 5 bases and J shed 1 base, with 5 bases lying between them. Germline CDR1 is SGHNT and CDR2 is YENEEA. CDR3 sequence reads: CASSTRNTEAFF. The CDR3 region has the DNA TGTGCCAGCAGCACCCGGAACACTGAAGCTTTCTTT.

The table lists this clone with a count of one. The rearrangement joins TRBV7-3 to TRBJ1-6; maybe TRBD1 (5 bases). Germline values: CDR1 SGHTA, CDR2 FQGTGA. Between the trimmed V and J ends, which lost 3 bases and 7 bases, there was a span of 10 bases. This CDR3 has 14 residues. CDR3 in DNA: TGTGCCAGCAGCTTTAGGGGCAGCAATTCACCCCTCCACTTT. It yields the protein CASSFRGSNSPLHF. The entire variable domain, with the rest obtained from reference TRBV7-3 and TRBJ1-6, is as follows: GAGVSQTPSNKVTEKGKYVELRCDPISGHTALYWYRQSLGQGPEFLIYFQGTGAADDSGLPNDRFFAVRPEGSVSTLKIQRTERGDSAVYLCASSFRGSNSPLHFGNGTRLTVT.

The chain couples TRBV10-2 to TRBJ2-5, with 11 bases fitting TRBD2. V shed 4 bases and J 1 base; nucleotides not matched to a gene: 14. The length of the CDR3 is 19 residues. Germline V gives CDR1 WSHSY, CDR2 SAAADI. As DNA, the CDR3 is TGCGCCAGCAGTGGGGGGACTAGCGGAGCTAAACGTACCCAAGAGACCCAGTACTTC. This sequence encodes CASSGGTSGAKRTQETQYF.

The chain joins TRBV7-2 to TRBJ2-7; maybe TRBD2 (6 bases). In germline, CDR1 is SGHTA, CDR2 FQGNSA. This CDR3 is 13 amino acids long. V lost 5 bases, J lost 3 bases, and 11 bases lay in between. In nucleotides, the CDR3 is TGTGCCAGCAGCCTGGAGGGCATCTACGAGCAGTACTTC. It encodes CASSLEGIYEQYF.

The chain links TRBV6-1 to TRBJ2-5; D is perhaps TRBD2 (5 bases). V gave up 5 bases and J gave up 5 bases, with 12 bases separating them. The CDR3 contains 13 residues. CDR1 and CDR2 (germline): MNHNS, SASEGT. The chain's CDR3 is CASSRGFQETQYF. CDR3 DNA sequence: TGTGCCAGCAGTCGAGGGTTCCAGGAGACCCAGTACTTC.

CDR3 protein: CASSLARAIQYF. Written as DNA, the CDR3 is TGTGCCAGCAGCTTGGCCCGGGCCATTCAGTACTTC. The V and J genes are TRBV5-5 and TRBJ2-4; D not certain. CDR1 is SGHKS and CDR2 is YYEKEE in the germline V gene (reference sequence). Deletions cut 0 bases from V and 9 bases from J, with 7 bases between. The CDR3 is 12 amino acids.

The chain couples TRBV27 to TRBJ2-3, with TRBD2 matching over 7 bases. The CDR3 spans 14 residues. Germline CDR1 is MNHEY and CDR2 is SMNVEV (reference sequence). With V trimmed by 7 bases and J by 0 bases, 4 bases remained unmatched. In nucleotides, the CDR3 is TGTGCCAGCACCTGGGGGGGAAGCACAGATACGCAGTATTTT. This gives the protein CASTWGGSTDTQYF.